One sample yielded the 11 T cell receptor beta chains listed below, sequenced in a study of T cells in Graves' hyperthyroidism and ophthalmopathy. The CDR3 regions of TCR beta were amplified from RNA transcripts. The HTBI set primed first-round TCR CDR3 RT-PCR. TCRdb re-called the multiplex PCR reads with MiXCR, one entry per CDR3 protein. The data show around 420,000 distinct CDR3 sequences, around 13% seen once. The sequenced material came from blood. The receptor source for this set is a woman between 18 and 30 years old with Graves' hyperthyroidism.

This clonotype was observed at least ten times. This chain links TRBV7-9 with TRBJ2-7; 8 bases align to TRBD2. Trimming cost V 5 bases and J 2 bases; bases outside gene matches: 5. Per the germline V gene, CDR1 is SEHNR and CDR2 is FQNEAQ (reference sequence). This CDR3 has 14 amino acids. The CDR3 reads CASSIRLAPYEQYF. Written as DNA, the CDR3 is TGTGCCAGCAGCATCAGACTAGCGCCCTACGAGCAGTACTTC.

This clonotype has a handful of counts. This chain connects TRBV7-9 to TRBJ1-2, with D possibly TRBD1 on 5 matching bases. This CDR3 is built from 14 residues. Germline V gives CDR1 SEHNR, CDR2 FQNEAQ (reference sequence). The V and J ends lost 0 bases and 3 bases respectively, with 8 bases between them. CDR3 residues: CASSLAGQDYGYTF. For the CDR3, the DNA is TGTGCCAGCAGCTTAGCGGGGCAGGACTATGGCTACACCTTC.

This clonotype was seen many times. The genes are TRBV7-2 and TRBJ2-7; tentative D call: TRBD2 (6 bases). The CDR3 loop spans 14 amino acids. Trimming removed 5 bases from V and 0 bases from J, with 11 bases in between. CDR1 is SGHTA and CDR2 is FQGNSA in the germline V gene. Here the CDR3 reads CASSRDWSSYEQYF. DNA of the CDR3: TGTGCCAGCAGCAGGGACTGGAGCTCCTACGAGCAGTACTTC.

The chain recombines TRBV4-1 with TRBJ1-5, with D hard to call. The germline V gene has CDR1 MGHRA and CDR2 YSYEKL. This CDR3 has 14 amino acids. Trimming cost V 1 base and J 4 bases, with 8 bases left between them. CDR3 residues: CASSQVYGNQPQHF. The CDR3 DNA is TGCGCCAGCAGCCAAGTATACGGGAATCAGCCCCAGCATTTT.

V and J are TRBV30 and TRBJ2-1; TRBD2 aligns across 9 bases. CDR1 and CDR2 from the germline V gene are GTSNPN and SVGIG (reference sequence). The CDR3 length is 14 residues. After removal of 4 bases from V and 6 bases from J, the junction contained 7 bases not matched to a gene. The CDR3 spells CAWNLAGVGNEQFF. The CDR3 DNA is TGTGCCTGGAACTTAGCGGGAGTTGGCAATGAGCAGTTCTTC.

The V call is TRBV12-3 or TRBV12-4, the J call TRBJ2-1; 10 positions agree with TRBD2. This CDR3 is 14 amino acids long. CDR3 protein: CAGGASGSHNEQFF. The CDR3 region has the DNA TGTGCGGGGGGGGCTAGCGGGAGTCACAATGAGCAGTTCTTC.

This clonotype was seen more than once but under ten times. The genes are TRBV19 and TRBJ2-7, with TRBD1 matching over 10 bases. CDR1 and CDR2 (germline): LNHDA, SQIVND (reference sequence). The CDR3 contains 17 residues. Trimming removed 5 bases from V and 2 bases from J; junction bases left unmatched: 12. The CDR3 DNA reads TGTGCCAGTAGTCCCACCTATCCGGGACAGGGGCCCTACGAGCAGTACTTC. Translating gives CASSPTYPGQGPYEQYF.

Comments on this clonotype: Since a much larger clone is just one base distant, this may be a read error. CDR3 in DNA: TGCGCCAGCAGAAATACACAGGGTCGAGGCACTGAAGCTTTCTTT. Encoded protein: CASRNTQGRGTEAFF. The rearrangement links TRBV5-1 to TRBJ1-1; a weak D match, TRBD1 (6 bases). The CDR3 totals 15 residues. Germline values: CDR1 SGHRS, CDR2 YFSETQ. The V end was cut by 5 bases, the J end by 4 bases, with 18 bases between.

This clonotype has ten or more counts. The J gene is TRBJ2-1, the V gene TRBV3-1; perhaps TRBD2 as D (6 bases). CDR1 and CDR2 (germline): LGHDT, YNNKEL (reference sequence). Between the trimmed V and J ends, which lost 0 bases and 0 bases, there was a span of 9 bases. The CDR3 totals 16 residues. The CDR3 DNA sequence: TGTGCCAGCAGCCAAGATTCCGGGAGCTCCTACAATGAGCAGTTCTTC. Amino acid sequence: CASSQDSGSSYNEQFF.

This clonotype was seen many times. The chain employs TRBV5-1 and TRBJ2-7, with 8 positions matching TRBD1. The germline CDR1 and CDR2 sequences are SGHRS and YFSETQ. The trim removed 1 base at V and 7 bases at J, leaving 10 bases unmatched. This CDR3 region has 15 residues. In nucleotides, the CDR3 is TGCGCCAGCAGCTTGACTCAGGGGGCGCTGGGGGAGCAGTACTTC. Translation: CASSLTQGALGEQYF.

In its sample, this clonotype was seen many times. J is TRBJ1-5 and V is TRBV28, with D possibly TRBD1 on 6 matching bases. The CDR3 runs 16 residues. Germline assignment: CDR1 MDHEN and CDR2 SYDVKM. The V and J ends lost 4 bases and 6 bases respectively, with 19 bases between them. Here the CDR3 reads CASSSDSGTTIQPQHF. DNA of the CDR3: TGTGCCAGCAGTTCAGATTCCGGGACAACTATTCAGCCCCAGCATTTT.